A selection of T cell receptor beta chains follows, all from one sample in a study of T cell responses to AZD1222 COVID-19 vaccine. The table came from immunoSEQ multiplex PCR; TCRdb's copy has only in-frame clones and leaves some out. The table includes around 100,000 clones, about 93% detected once. Sequencing was performed on peripheral blood, taken on day 0 of AZD1222 vaccination. The source of these receptors is an adult in good health. The CDR3 runs from the conserved cysteine through the conserved F or W. The order of the fields is V gene, D gene, clone size, J gene, CDR3 DNA, CDR3 protein. D genes are given only for firm matches. Clone sizes are given selectively: once, few, many, or a class where the clone is expanded.

V gene: TRBV19
D gene: TRBD2
clone size: -
J gene: TRBJ2-3
CDR3 DNA: TGTGCCAGTAGTATGGGTGAGCGGGATCTGTATTTT
CDR3 protein: CASSMGERDLYF

V gene: TRBV29-1
D gene: TRBD1
clone size: -
J gene: TRBJ2-3
CDR3 DNA: TGCAGCGTTTACCCTAGGACAGGGGCCAGGACAGATACGCAGTATTTT
CDR3 protein: CSVYPRTGARTDTQYF

V gene: TRBV12-3/TRBV12-4
D gene: -
clone size: -
J gene: TRBJ1-6
CDR3 DNA: TGTGCCAGCAATAAGGGGTCCATTTCACCCCTCCACTTT
CDR3 protein: CASNKGSISPLHF

V gene: TRBV15
D gene: -
clone size: -
J gene: TRBJ2-3
CDR3 DNA: TGTGCCACCAGCAGAGATCAGGGACATGTAGATACGCAGTATTTT
CDR3 protein: CATSRDQGHVDTQYF

V gene: TRBV5-1
D gene: TRBD1
clone size: -
J gene: TRBJ1-1
CDR3 DNA: TGCGCCAGCAGCACTCGGACAGGGGCTCTGAACACTGAAGCTTTCTTT
CDR3 protein: CASSTRTGALNTEAFF

V gene: TRBV19
D gene: TRBD1
clone size: -
J gene: TRBJ2-1
CDR3 DNA: TGTGCCAGTAGTTTGGACAGGGCCAAGCAGTTCTTC
CDR3 protein: CASSLDRAKQFF

V gene: TRBV5-1
D gene: TRBD1
clone size: -
J gene: TRBJ1-5
CDR3 DNA: TGCGCCAGCAGCTTGGGGGACAGGAGCAATCAGCCCCAGCATTTT
CDR3 protein: CASSLGDRSNQPQHF

V gene: TRBV14
D gene: -
clone size: -
J gene: TRBJ2-7
CDR3 DNA: TGTGCCAGCAGCCAAGAACTCGCAGCCGGCTACGAGCAGTACTTC
CDR3 protein: CASSQELAAGYEQYF

V gene: TRBV6-5
D gene: -
clone size: -
J gene: TRBJ2-2
CDR3 DNA: TGTGCCAGCAGCTACTCCTACAAGAACACCGGGGAGCTGTTTTTT
CDR3 protein: CASSYSYKNTGELFF

V gene: TRBV4-3
D gene: -
clone size: few
J gene: TRBJ2-6
CDR3 DNA: TGCGCCAGCAGCCAAGACGCGGCCGCCGGGGCCAACGTCCTGACTTTC
CDR3 protein: CASSQDAAAGANVLTF

V gene: TRBV3-1/TRBV3-2
D gene: TRBD2
clone size: -
J gene: TRBJ2-1
CDR3 DNA: TGTGCCAGCAGCCTTATCGGGGCTAGCGGGGCCTACAATGAGCAGTTCTTC
CDR3 protein: CASSLIGASGAYNEQFF

V gene: TRBV27
D gene: -
clone size: -
J gene: TRBJ1-2
CDR3 DNA: TGTGCCAGCAGTCCTTACGCGGGGGCCCCATATGGCTACACCTTC
CDR3 protein: CASSPYAGAPYGYTF

V gene: TRBV5-4
D gene: -
clone size: -
J gene: TRBJ2-7
CDR3 DNA: TGTGCCAGCAGCTTGGGACCAGGAGGGCGCGAATGGTCCTACGAGCAGTACTTC
CDR3 protein: CASSLGPGGREWSYEQYF

V gene: TRBV15
D gene: TRBD2
clone size: -
J gene: TRBJ2-1
CDR3 DNA: TGTGCCACCAGCAGAGATCGACTAGCAGGCAATGAGCAGTTCTTC
CDR3 protein: CATSRDRLAGNEQFF

V gene: TRBV29-1
D gene: -
clone size: -
J gene: TRBJ2-7
CDR3 DNA: TGCAGCGTTGGCTGGGGGCAATACGAGCAGTACTTC
CDR3 protein: CSVGWGQYEQYF

V gene: TRBV6-5
D gene: TRBD1
clone size: -
J gene: TRBJ2-1
CDR3 DNA: TGTGCCAGCAGTTACCGGGACAGGTATAATGAGCAGTTCTTC
CDR3 protein: CASSYRDRYNEQFF

V gene: TRBV7-8
D gene: -
clone size: -
J gene: TRBJ2-7
CDR3 DNA: TGTGCCAGCAACTGGGCCAGCTCCACCGAGCAGTACTTC
CDR3 protein: CASNWASSTEQYF

V gene: TRBV3-1/TRBV3-2
D gene: TRBD2
clone size: -
J gene: TRBJ2-7
CDR3 DNA: TGTGCCAGCAGCCAAGAAAGCGGGAGACACTACGAGCAGTACTTC
CDR3 protein: CASSQESGRHYEQYF

V gene: TRBV4-2
D gene: -
clone size: -
J gene: TRBJ2-1
CDR3 DNA: TGTGCCAGCAGCCAAGATCAGGCTATCAATGAGCAGTTCTTC
CDR3 protein: CASSQDQAINEQFF

V gene: TRBV18
D gene: -
clone size: -
J gene: TRBJ1-5
CDR3 DNA: TGTGCCAGCTCACCTCGTGGGGGGCTGGGCAGCAATCAGCCCCAGCATTTT
CDR3 protein: CASSPRGGLGSNQPQHF

V gene: TRBV5-6
D gene: TRBD2
clone size: -
J gene: TRBJ2-1
CDR3 DNA: TGTGCCAGCAGCTTGGTCGCTAGCGGTAAGGGTGAGCAGTTCTTC
CDR3 protein: CASSLVASGKGEQFF

V gene: TRBV7-8
D gene: -
clone size: -
J gene: TRBJ2-5
CDR3 DNA: TGTGCCAGCAGCTTAGGACCCCTATTGCGTGGGGGGGAGACCCAGTACTTC
CDR3 protein: CASSLGPLLRGGETQYF

V gene: TRBV2
D gene: TRBD1
clone size: -
J gene: TRBJ2-7
CDR3 DNA: TGTGCCAGCAGGGACAGGGGGTACGAGCAGTACTTC
CDR3 protein: CASRDRGYEQYF

V gene: TRBV29-1
D gene: -
clone size: -
J gene: TRBJ1-2
CDR3 DNA: TGCAGCGCCCCTTTGAGGGATGGCTACACCTTC
CDR3 protein: CSAPLRDGYTF

V gene: TRBV6-5
D gene: TRBD2
clone size: -
J gene: TRBJ2-1
CDR3 DNA: TGTGCCAGCAGGGCTAGCGGGAGTTACAATGAGCAGTTCTTC
CDR3 protein: CASRASGSYNEQFF

V gene: TRBV19
D gene: -
clone size: once
J gene: TRBJ1-1
CDR3 DNA: TGTGCCAGTAGTATAGACGTGGGCCACGTACAGAAGGCTGAAGCTTTCTTT
CDR3 protein: CASSIDVGHVQKAEAFF

V gene: TRBV7-6
D gene: -
clone size: -
J gene: TRBJ1-3
CDR3 DNA: TGTGCCAGCAGCTTAGCTGGGATGGGAGCGGGAAACACCATATATTTT
CDR3 protein: CASSLAGMGAGNTIYF

V gene: TRBV5-1
D gene: -
clone size: -
J gene: TRBJ1-3
CDR3 DNA: TGCGCCAGCAGCGCGGAACCTGGAAACACCATATATTTT
CDR3 protein: CASSAEPGNTIYF

V gene: TRBV7-3
D gene: -
clone size: -
J gene: TRBJ2-7
CDR3 DNA: TGTGCCAGCAGTTCTGACGAGCAGTACTTC
CDR3 protein: CASSSDEQYF

V gene: TRBV6-2/TRBV6-3
D gene: TRBD1
clone size: -
J gene: TRBJ1-5
CDR3 DNA: TGTGCCAGCAGTCGACAGGGCTGGGATCAGCCCCAGCATTTT
CDR3 protein: CASSRQGWDQPQHF

V gene: TRBV24-1
D gene: -
clone size: -
J gene: TRBJ2-1
CDR3 DNA: TGTGCCACCAGTGAGACGAACCCCTACAATGAGCAGTTCTTC
CDR3 protein: CATSETNPYNEQFF

V gene: TRBV7-9
D gene: -
clone size: -
J gene: TRBJ1-3
CDR3 DNA: TGTGCCAGCAGCGCAGAACACTCTGGAAACACCATATATTTT
CDR3 protein: CASSAEHSGNTIYF

V gene: TRBV4-2
D gene: TRBD1
clone size: -
J gene: TRBJ2-1
CDR3 DNA: TGTGCCAGCAGCCAAGTTGGGGGACAGTACAATGAGCAGTTCTTC
CDR3 protein: CASSQVGGQYNEQFF

V gene: TRBV28
D gene: -
clone size: -
J gene: TRBJ1-6
CDR3 DNA: TGTGCCAGCAGAGAATTGAGGGATAATTCACCCCTCCACTTT
CDR3 protein: CASRELRDNSPLHF

V gene: TRBV29-1
D gene: TRBD2
clone size: -
J gene: TRBJ2-1
CDR3 DNA: TGCAGCGTAGGTTGGACTAGCGGGAGTGGAGAGCAGTTCTTC
CDR3 protein: CSVGWTSGSGEQFF

V gene: TRBV12-5
D gene: -
clone size: -
J gene: TRBJ1-1
CDR3 DNA: TGTGCTAGTGGTCCCCCAACTGGGGGGAAGGCCACTGAAGCTTTCTTT
CDR3 protein: CASGPPTGGKATEAFF

V gene: TRBV6-5
D gene: TRBD1
clone size: once
J gene: TRBJ1-2
CDR3 DNA: TGTGCCAGCAGTTACTCATTGTGGGACAGTAACTATGGCTACACCTTC
CDR3 protein: CASSYSLWDSNYGYTF

V gene: TRBV18
D gene: -
clone size: -
J gene: TRBJ2-7
CDR3 DNA: TGTGCCAGCTCACCACGGCGTGCGGACTACGAGCAGTACTTC
CDR3 protein: CASSPRRADYEQYF

V gene: TRBV2
D gene: -
clone size: -
J gene: TRBJ2-7
CDR3 DNA: TGTGCCAGCATCGGTATGGAGCAGTACTTC
CDR3 protein: CASIGMEQYF

V gene: TRBV7-3
D gene: TRBD1
clone size: few
J gene: TRBJ2-5
CDR3 DNA: TGTGCCAGCAGCTCATTACAGGGGGATACGACCCAGTACTTC
CDR3 protein: CASSSLQGDTTQYF

V gene: TRBV14
D gene: TRBD1
clone size: -
J gene: TRBJ2-7
CDR3 DNA: TGTGCCAGCAGCCAAGTCGGTCGGACAGGAGTTTCCTACGAGCAGTACTTC
CDR3 protein: CASSQVGRTGVSYEQYF

V gene: TRBV2
D gene: TRBD1
clone size: -
J gene: TRBJ1-2
CDR3 DNA: TGTGCCAGCAGTGAAGCGAGACAGGGAGATGGCTACACCTTC
CDR3 protein: CASSEARQGDGYTF

V gene: TRBV6-2/TRBV6-3
D gene: -
clone size: -
J gene: TRBJ1-5
CDR3 DNA: TGTGCCAGCAGTTACTCGACTAGGTCTCCAGATGGCAATCAGCCCCAGCATTTT
CDR3 protein: CASSYSTRSPDGNQPQHF

V gene: TRBV5-1
D gene: -
clone size: -
J gene: TRBJ2-5
CDR3 DNA: TGCGCCAGCCGCACCCAGGAGGAGACCCAGTACTTC
CDR3 protein: CASRTQEETQYF

V gene: TRBV3-1/TRBV3-2
D gene: TRBD2
clone size: -
J gene: TRBJ2-3
CDR3 DNA: TGTGCCAGCAGCCGGGACTACTCAATCACAGATACGCAGTATTTT
CDR3 protein: CASSRDYSITDTQYF

V gene: TRBV30
D gene: -
clone size: -
J gene: TRBJ1-5
CDR3 DNA: TGTGCCTGGACGCACAGAGCCGATCAGCCCCAGCATTTT
CDR3 protein: CAWTHRADQPQHF

V gene: TRBV28
D gene: -
clone size: once
J gene: TRBJ2-2
CDR3 DNA: TGTGCCAGCAGTTTTACAGTCTTCGCGAACACCGGGGAGCTGTTTTTT
CDR3 protein: CASSFTVFANTGELFF

V gene: TRBV6-2/TRBV6-3
D gene: -
clone size: -
J gene: TRBJ1-1
CDR3 DNA: TGTGCCAGCAGTTACCTGACAGTCATGAACACTGAAGCTTTCTTT
CDR3 protein: CASSYLTVMNTEAFF

V gene: TRBV10-1
D gene: -
clone size: few
J gene: TRBJ2-1
CDR3 DNA: TGCGCCAGCAGATCAGGGGGGAATGAGCAGTTCTTC
CDR3 protein: CASRSGGNEQFF

V gene: TRBV5-1
D gene: -
clone size: -
J gene: TRBJ1-4
CDR3 DNA: TGCGCCAGCAGCTTGGATACGGCTAATGAAAAACTGTTTTTT
CDR3 protein: CASSLDTANEKLFF

V gene: TRBV7-2
D gene: -
clone size: -
J gene: TRBJ2-2
CDR3 DNA: TGTGCCAGCAGCGCCCTCCCCGGAACCGGGGAGCTGTTTTTT
CDR3 protein: CASSALPGTGELFF

V gene: TRBV9
D gene: -
clone size: -
J gene: TRBJ1-6
CDR3 DNA: TGTGCCAGCACCACCGGGAGCTCCTATAATTCACCCCTCCACTTT
CDR3 protein: CASTTGSSYNSPLHF

V gene: TRBV4-2
D gene: -
clone size: -
J gene: TRBJ1-4
CDR3 DNA: TGTGCCAGCAGCCTTAATGGGAGGCAGGATGAAAAACTGTTTTTT
CDR3 protein: CASSLNGRQDEKLFF

V gene: TRBV27
D gene: TRBD2
clone size: -
J gene: TRBJ2-2
CDR3 DNA: TGTGCCAGCGGGGGAGTGGGACTAGCGGGAGGCGGTGGGGAGCTGTTTTTT
CDR3 protein: CASGGVGLAGGGGELFF

V gene: TRBV18
D gene: -
clone size: -
J gene: TRBJ2-2
CDR3 DNA: TGTGCCAGCTCACCATCTGGGATCGCCGGGGAGCTGTTTTTT
CDR3 protein: CASSPSGIAGELFF

V gene: TRBV15
D gene: TRBD1
clone size: once
J gene: TRBJ1-2
CDR3 DNA: TGTGCCACCAGCGAAACGACAGGGAGCGGCTACACCTTC
CDR3 protein: CATSETTGSGYTF